This is a list of T cell receptor beta chains from one sample in a study of a mutant IDH1 vaccine in newly diagnosed glioma. Using immunoSEQ multiplex PCR, the repertoire was profiled, and TCRdb retains in-frame clones only, with some absent. The data contain about 38,000 clones, roughly 79% of them singletons. Their specific antigens are unknown. This specimen consisted of PBMCs, obtained from a glioma patient whose treatment included an IDH1 peptide vaccine. The origin of the receptors is a man between 45 and 60 years old with glioma. CDR3s include the opening cysteine and the closing phenylalanine or tryptophan. A D gene is named only where the DNA matches it firmly. The listing skips clone size in some rows; elsewhere it reads once, few, many or a size class.

v_gene	j_gene	d_gene	abundance	CDR3nt	CDR3aa
TRBV6-1	TRBJ1-1	TRBD1	.	TGTGCCAGCAGTCAACGGACAGGGTCGCATATTGAAGCTTTCTTT	CASSQRTGSHIEAFF
TRBV4-1	TRBJ2-5	TRBD2	.	TGCGCCAGCAGCCACCCGGGGGGTCGGGAGACCCAGTACTTC	CASSHPGGRETQYF
TRBV7-8	TRBJ2-2	.	.	TGTGCCAGCAGCTTAGTGGGGGGAAACACCGGGGAGCTGTTTTTT	CASSLVGGNTGELFF
TRBV19	TRBJ1-1	.	few	TGTGCCAGTAGTATTCTTTGGGAAATGAACACTGAAGCTTTCTTT	CASSILWEMNTEAFF
TRBV5-1	TRBJ1-1	.	once	TGCGCCAGCAGCTTATCGGTAGGGGCGGACACTGAAGCTTTCTTT	CASSLSVGADTEAFF
TRBV30	TRBJ2-7	TRBD1	.	TGTGCCTGGAGTCGGGACAGGGAGTCGCAGTACTTC	CAWSRDRESQYF
TRBV7-2	TRBJ2-5	.	.	TGTGCCAGCAGCTTACCCACGGGAGCGGGTGAGACCCAGTACTTC	CASSLPTGAGETQYF
TRBV18	TRBJ1-5	.	.	TGTGCCAGCGCCGGACAGTTCAATCAGCCCCAGCATTTT	CASAGQFNQPQHF
TRBV14	TRBJ1-3	.	few	TGTGCCAGCAGCCAAGCCAGACTGTTCTCTGGAAACACCATATATTTT	CASSQARLFSGNTIYF
TRBV29-1	TRBJ1-1	.	few	TGCAGCGTTCCGGGTGGGGGTCTTGAAGCTTTCTTT	CSVPGGGLEAFF
TRBV11-3	TRBJ1-1	.	.	TGTGCCAGCAGCTTAGCCTCCCCTTACGACGTTCCGAACACTGAAGCTTTCTTT	CASSLASPYDVPNTEAFF
TRBV29-1	TRBJ1-1	TRBD1	.	TGCAGCGTTGAACAGGGGGTTAACACTGAAGCTTTCTTT	CSVEQGVNTEAFF
TRBV20-1	TRBJ1-1	.	few	TGCAGTGCTAGGATGAACACTGAAGCTTTCTTT	CSARMNTEAFF
TRBV2	TRBJ2-3	TRBD2	.	TGTGCCAATACACCGGGACTAGCGGGTTCCCGGGCAAGCACAGATACGCAGTATTTT	CANTPGLAGSRASTDTQYF
TRBV5-5	TRBJ2-5	TRBD1	.	TGTGCCAGCGAGCTACAGGGGGGTATGGAGACCCAGTACTTC	CASELQGGMETQYF
TRBV2	TRBJ2-5	.	.	TGTGCCAGCGGACCAGACCAAGAGACCCAGTACTTC	CASGPDQETQYF
TRBV4-1	TRBJ2-7	TRBD1	once	TGCGCCAGCAGCCTTGGGACAGGAGCCTACGAGCAGTACTTC	CASSLGTGAYEQYF
TRBV7-9	TRBJ2-3	TRBD2	once	TGTGCCACCCGGACTAGCGCAGATACAGATACGCAGTATTTT	CATRTSADTDTQYF
TRBV4-1	TRBJ1-2	.	.	TGCGCCAGCAGCCAAGTCACAACAGAAGCTTGGGGCTACACCTTC	CASSQVTTEAWGYTF
TRBV25-1	TRBJ1-4	.	.	TGTGCCAGCAGTGAGGCAGGGAATGAAAAACTGTTTTTT	CASSEAGNEKLFF
TRBV19	TRBJ1-1	.	once	TGTGCCAGTAGTTTCCACCTACAGGCAGGCACTGAAGCTTTCTTT	CASSFHLQAGTEAFF
TRBV28	TRBJ2-6	.	.	TGTGCCAGCATCCCCGGGGGGCTCTCTGGGGCCAACGTCCTGACTTTC	CASIPGGLSGANVLTF
TRBV7-2	TRBJ2-2	.	once	TGTGCCAGCAGCCTTTACCCCAGCACCGGGGAGCTGTTTTTT	CASSLYPSTGELFF
TRBV5-5	TRBJ1-1	TRBD1	.	TGTGCCAGCAGCTTGGTGGGAGGGGGCAAGACTGAAGCTTTCTTT	CASSLVGGGKTEAFF
TRBV29-1	TRBJ2-3	.	.	TGCAGCGTTGAAGATCGGGCAGTGAGCACAGATACGCAGTATTTT	CSVEDRAVSTDTQYF
TRBV7-3	TRBJ2-1	TRBD2	.	TGTGCCAGCAGCCCCGGGACTAGCGGTGTCAATGAGCAGTTCTTC	CASSPGTSGVNEQFF
TRBV12-1	TRBJ1-3	.	.	TGTGCCAGCAGCTCCCCCGGGACAGGGGATAGGACTGGAAACACCATATATTTT	CASSSPGTGDRTGNTIYF
TRBV9	TRBJ1-1	.	.	TGTGCCAGCAGCGGCGGAACATTGATGAACACTGAAGCTTTCTTT	CASSGGTLMNTEAFF
TRBV6-1	TRBJ1-3	.	few	TGTGCCAGCGTCCTAAGCTCTGGAAACACCATATATTTT	CASVLSSGNTIYF
TRBV9	TRBJ2-3	.	.	TGTGCCAGCAGCCCCGGACAGTTTTTTGTAGGTGATACGCAGTATTTT	CASSPGQFFVGDTQYF
TRBV10-1	TRBJ2-5	.	.	TGCGCCAGCAGTGAGCCCCTCCCCGTGACACGGCCGGAAGAGACCCAGTACTTC	CASSEPLPVTRPEETQYF
TRBV4-3	TRBJ2-4	TRBD1	once	TGCGCCAGCAGCCAAGATCTAGCAGGACAGGGGATAGTTCAGTACTTC	CASSQDLAGQGIVQYF
TRBV2	TRBJ2-5	.	.	TGTGCCAGCAGTGATGGCGCGCTGAGACAAGAGACCCAGTACTTC	CASSDGALRQETQYF
TRBV5-1	TRBJ1-2	.	.	TGCGCCAGCAGCGACGGGGCCCTAGGCACTAACTATGGCTACACCTTC	CASSDGALGTNYGYTF
TRBV7-2	TRBJ1-1	.	.	TGTGCCAGCAGCTCCGACACTCCGAGGGCTGAAGCTTTCTTT	CASSSDTPRAEAFF
TRBV11-2	TRBJ2-7	TRBD1	.	TGTGCCAGCAGCCTGGACAGGGTCACCTACGAGCAGTACTTC	CASSLDRVTYEQYF
TRBV6-5	TRBJ2-2	.	.	TGTGCCAGCAGTCGGACAACGAACACCGGGGAGCTGTTTTTT	CASSRTTNTGELFF
TRBV14	TRBJ2-5	.	.	TGTGCCAGCGCGAGGGGTTCAAAAGAGACCCAGTACTTC	CASARGSKETQYF
TRBV18	TRBJ2-2	TRBD1	.	TGTGCCAGCTCACCCACCGGGACAGGGAACACCGGGGAGCTGTTTTTT	CASSPTGTGNTGELFF
TRBV5-1	TRBJ1-4	TRBD1	.	TGCGCCAGCAGCCAGGGGGGGACTAATGAAAAACTGTTTTTT	CASSQGGTNEKLFF
TRBV9	TRBJ1-1	.	few	TGTGCCAGCAGCGGCCCGGGACTCGGCACTGAAGCTTTCTTT	CASSGPGLGTEAFF
TRBV5-1	TRBJ1-2	.	.	TGCGCCAGCAGCGAAAACGCGGATGGCTACACCTTC	CASSENADGYTF
TRBV11-3	TRBJ2-2	.	once	TGTGCCAGCAGCCCCGGTCCATCTACGAACACCGGGGAGCTGTTTTTT	CASSPGPSTNTGELFF
TRBV6-1	TRBJ2-1	.	once	TGTGCCAGCAGTGACGACGAGGTGAAGCAGTTCTTC	CASSDDEVKQFF
TRBV10-3	TRBJ2-6	TRBD2	.	TGTGCCATCAGTGAGTCGAATCTAGCGGGGACAGGGGCCAACGTCCTGACTTTC	CAISESNLAGTGANVLTF
TRBV19	TRBJ1-4	TRBD1	.	TGTGCCAGTCTTACGCGACAGGGGGACAAACTGTTTTTT	CASLTRQGDKLFF
TRBV15	TRBJ2-5	TRBD1	.	TGTGCCACCAGCAGAGTCCCAGGACAGGAAGAGACCCAGTACTTC	CATSRVPGQEETQYF
TRBV6-1	TRBJ2-2	TRBD1	few	TGTGCCAGCAGAACCGGGACAGAAGACACCGGGGAGCTGTTTTTT	CASRTGTEDTGELFF
TRBV2	TRBJ1-1	.	.	TGTGCCAGCAGTGTGCTAGGGGTGAACACTGAAGCTTTCTTT	CASSVLGVNTEAFF
TRBV21-1	TRBJ2-7	.	.	TGTGCCAGCAGAAAAAACCCCCGAGGGGGGTTGGGCGGGAGGAACCTCTACGAGCAGTACTTC	CASRKNPRGGLGGRNLYEQYF
TRBV5-1	TRBJ1-1	.	.	TGCGCCAGCAGGCTTCTTCGGGCGGGAGGGAACACTGAAGCTTTCTTT	CASRLLRAGGNTEAFF
TRBV18	TRBJ1-1	.	.	TGTGCCAGCTCACCAGGGCGGACGAACACTGAAGCTTTCTTT	CASSPGRTNTEAFF
TRBV2	TRBJ2-3	.	once	TGTGCCAGCAGTGAAGGCGGACAGCCTAGCACAGATACGCAGTATTTT	CASSEGGQPSTDTQYF
TRBV15	TRBJ2-1	TRBD2	.	TGTGCCACCAGCAGAGAACTAGCGGTCTACAATGAGCAGTTCTTC	CATSRELAVYNEQFF
TRBV2	TRBJ1-1	TRBD1	.	TGTGCCAGCACCACGGACAGGGCGACCACTGAAGCTTTCTTT	CASTTDRATTEAFF
TRBV13	TRBJ2-2	.	once	TGTGCCAGCAGCTCCGAAGGAGCAACCGGGGAGCTGTTTTTT	CASSSEGATGELFF
TRBV4-2	TRBJ1-2	.	.	TGTGCCAGCAGCCAAGAGTGGGATAACTATGGCTACACCTTC	CASSQEWDNYGYTF